The next 10 T cell receptor beta chains were all read from a single sample in a study of T cells in localized non-small cell lung cancer (dated by TCRdb to 2018 to 2021). Library prep was done by the immunoSEQ multiplex PCR assay. TCRdb obtained this table from immuneACCESS and retained in-frame rearrangements with V and J assigned. These tables miss some clones; where compared with another copy, unresolved V genes account for less than half of the shortfall, and the remainder is unexplained. Here the sample has 75,000 to 80,000 clones; 80% occur a single time. About a tenth of the sample is held by the ten biggest clonotypes. Specimen: peripheral blood, collected before any cancer treatment. The receptors come from a female donor older than 55 with stage I lung adenocarcinoma.

J is TRBJ2-6 and V is TRBV6-5; D is perhaps TRBD1 or TRBD2 (5 bases each). The CDR3 loop spans 14 amino acids. CDR1 MNHEY and CDR2 SVGAGI come from the germline V gene. Trimming pared 5 bases from V and 2 bases from J, leaving 7 bases between. The CDR3 bases are TGTGCCAGCAGTAGGGGAGCTGGGGCCAACGTCCTGACTTTC. It translates to CASSRGAGANVLTF.

The J gene is TRBJ2-5, the V gene TRBV7-6; 7 bases are shared with TRBD2. The germline CDR1 and CDR2 sequences are SGHVS and FNYEAQ. The V gene end was trimmed by 6 bases and the J gene end by 4 bases; junction bases not matched to a gene: 8. The CDR3 totals 14 residues. The CDR3 region is CASRSGLMRETQYF. The CDR3 DNA reads TGTGCCAGCAGGTCGGGACTAATGAGAGAGACCCAGTACTTC. The full variable domain, its missing parts supplied by reference TRBV7-6 and TRBJ2-5, is GAGVSQSPRYKVTKRGQDVALRCDPISGHVSLYWYRQALGQGPEFLTYFNYEAQQDKSGLPNDRFSAERPEGSISTLTIQRTEQRDSAMYRCASRSGLMRETQYFGPGTRLLVL.

A single count supports this clone. The rearrangement uses TRBV7-7 and TRBJ2-2, with D tentatively TRBD1 or TRBD2 (6 bases each). This CDR3 has 16 residues. Trimming removed 2 bases from V and 4 bases from J, with 14 bases in between. Germline CDR1 reads SSHAT; CDR2 reads FNYEAQ (reference sequence). The CDR3: CASSLSGGPSTGELFF. DNA of the CDR3: TGTGCCAGCAGCTTATCTGGGGGGCCGAGCACCGGGGAGCTGTTTTTT.

The chain employs TRBV5-4 and TRBJ2-2; 9 bases line up with TRBD1. This CDR3 has 17 amino acids. V was clipped by 4 bases and J by 0 bases; unmatched bases: 7. Per the germline V gene, CDR1 is SGHNT and CDR2 is YYREEE (reference sequence). CDR3 residues: CASSPTRTGANTGELFF. The CDR3 DNA sequence: TGTGCCAGCAGCCCCACGCGGACAGGGGCGAACACCGGGGAGCTGTTTTTT.

The V call is TRBV7-2, the J call TRBJ1-1, with D hard to call. Looked up from germline, CDR1 is SGHTA and CDR2 is FQGNSA. V was trimmed by 5 bases and J by 11 bases, leaving 12 bases between them. The CDR3 runs 11 residues. CDR3 coding DNA: TGTGCCAGCAGCCAACTTGTCCCGGCTTTCTTT. Protein sequence: CASSQLVPAFF.

This clone was counted once. The chain employs TRBV28 and TRBJ1-4; the match to TRBD1 covers 7 bases. The CDR3 length is 16 residues. Looked up from germline, CDR1 is MDHEN and CDR2 is SYDVKM. J was trimmed by 2 bases and V by 2 bases; bases with no gene match: 5. The CDR3 coding sequence is TGTGCCAGCAGTTTACCCCAACAGGGGACTAATGAAAAACTGTTTTTT. Its translation is CASSLPQQGTNEKLFF.

This chain joins TRBV15 and TRBJ2-3; TRBD2 agrees at 12 bases. Losses at the gene ends were 1 base for V and 3 bases for J; bases not matched to a gene: 8. The CDR3 has 18 residues. Germline CDR1 is LNHNV and CDR2 is YYDKDF (reference sequence). Written as DNA, the CDR3 is TGTGCCACCAGCAGAGGGAGGGCTAGCGGGGGGGTTACAGATACGCAGTATTTT. This sequence encodes CATSRGRASGGVTDTQYF.

The chain couples TRBV30 to TRBJ2-7; 11 positions agree with TRBD2. The CDR3 contains 15 residues. The ends lost 3 bases at V and 4 bases at J; junction bases unmatched: 8. CDR1 GTSNPN and CDR2 SVGIG come from the germline V gene (reference sequence). CDR3 coding DNA: TGTGCCTGGAGCGATTTCGGGACTAGCGGTTACGAGCAGTACTTC. Its translation is CAWSDFGTSGYEQYF.

The chain carries TRBV13 and TRBJ1-2; D uncertain. Germline V gives CDR1 PRHDT, CDR2 FYEKMQ (reference sequence). V was trimmed by 3 bases and J by 2 bases, leaving 16 bases between them. This CDR3 is built from 16 residues. CDR3: CASSFGRARQNYGYTF. The CDR3 DNA follows: TGTGCCAGCAGCTTTGGCCGGGCCCGGCAGAACTATGGCTACACCTTC. Full variable domain (missing parts from reference TRBV13 and TRBJ1-2): AAGVIQSPRHLIKEKRETATLKCYPIPRHDTVYWYQQGPGQDPQFLISFYEKMQSDKGSIPDRFSAQQFSDYHSELNMSSLELGDSALYFCASSFGRARQNYGYTFGSGTRLTVV.

This chain joins TRBV7-9 and TRBJ1-3, with D possibly being TRBD1 (6 bases). Trimming pared 5 bases from V and 0 bases from J, leaving 14 bases between. Germline V gene lookup returns CDR1 SEHNR and CDR2 FQNEAQ (reference sequence). The CDR3 totals 16 residues. DNA for the CDR3: TGTGCCAGCAGCACTAGAGGGGGGACCTCTGGAAACACCATATATTTT. Translating gives CASSTRGGTSGNTIYF.